The entry below gives a single T cell receptor (beta chain) sequence along with its context. Its antigen is currently unknown. Looked up from germline, CDR1 is SEHNR and CDR2 is FQNEAQ (reference sequence). The ends were cut back, 5 bases at V and 3 bases at J, with 17 bases in the middle. The CDR3 totals 16 residues. The source of the sample is a study of CD8 T cells in Susac syndrome. Random hexamers were used to reverse transcribe the RNA input (about 0.45 to 1 ug). Across 54 Vbeta and 13 Jbeta, immunoSEQ multiplex PCR amplified TCR beta CDR3. TCRdb re-called the immunoSEQ multiplex PCR reads through MiXCR, storing one row per CDR3 protein. The data hold approximately 130,000 distinct CDR3 sequences, with more than 75% observed a single time. Study outcomes and limitations: A relatively small number of individuals underwent TCR sequencing and HLA analysis.

Sequencing of TCR beta was performed on blood CD8+ and CD4+ T cells. Relapsing-remitting disease, either stable or active, was present in the multiple sclerosis controls, who were treatment-naive patients. Sequencing input: CD8+ T cells from PBMCs. This sequence was found in a human donor with multiple sclerosis. The chain recombines TRBV7-9 with TRBJ2-1; either TRBD1 or TRBD2 may fit D (6 bases each). The CDR3 sequence is CASSPYLEGVYNEQFF. The CDR3 DNA sequence: TGTGCCAGCAGCCCCTATTTGGAGGGGGTCTACAATGAGCAGTTCTTC.